The sequence of this TCR beta chain was determined in a study of shared clonotypes between healthy human individuals. The repertoire was sequenced with immunoSEQ multiplex PCR; TCRdb's copy has only in-frame clones and lacks some. Of approximately 2.4 million clones listed, nearly 97% are singletons. Germline V gene sequence: CDR1 SGHRS, CDR2 YFSETQ. The CDR3 covers 13 residues. V was clipped by 6 bases and J by 6 bases; unmatched bases: 8. Sequencing used naive CD4+ T cells sorted from blood. Subset noted: CD45RA+ positively selected. The receptor was derived from a young man in good health. This rearrangement joins TRBV5-1 to TRBJ2-7, with 8 bases aligning to TRBD2. CDR3 DNA: TGCGCCAGCACACGAGCGGGGGAAGGCGAGCAGTACTTC. Translation gives CASTRAGEGEQYF.